This T cell receptor (beta chain) was observed in a study of regulatory T cells in long-lasting Graves disease. In germline, CDR1 is DFQATT, CDR2 SNEGSKA (reference sequence). There are 18 residues in the CDR3. Unmatched junction bases numbered 14, after V lost 1 base and J lost 1 base. This clonotype was seen a few times. Time point indicated: persistent/refractory GD, antithyroid drugs over 5 years with positive TRAb. RNA from PBMCs was the source of the TCR library. Both iRepertoire HTBI primers and Arm-PCR of CDR3 regions were used to build the TCR beta libraries. Using its own MiXCR run on the multiplex PCR reads, TCRdb lists one record per CDR3 protein. The table records 600,000 to 800,000 distinct CDR3 sequences, about 32% of them present only once.

Sequencing was performed on peripheral blood mononuclear cells (PBMCs), taken when the disease was refractory, from a patient treated with antithyroid drugs. This clonotype was sampled from a female donor with Graves disease. V gene TRBV20-1 combines with J gene TRBJ1-1; 8 positions agree with TRBD1. The CDR3, as DNA: TGCAGTGCTAGAGCGATAACGTCCCGGGACAGGCCGAACACTGAAGCTTTCTTT. Encoded protein: CSARAITSRDRPNTEAFF.